The T cell receptor (beta chain) under discussion was sequenced for a study of T-cell reconstitution after alpha-beta-depleted transplantation in children. The CDR3 length is 13 residues. Germline CDR1 reads LNHNV; CDR2 reads YYDKDF (reference sequence). The J segment lost 3 bases and the V segment lost 5 bases, leaving 3 bases of the junction unmatched. Unique molecular identifiers were built into the TCRbeta library. Using its own MiXCR run on the PCR reads, TCRdb lists one record per CDR3 protein. The data show fewer than 400,000 distinct CDR3 sequences, with approximately 23% seen just once and 11% held by the top ten. As for this clonotype: Its antigen is undetermined.

Study-wide results and limits: In some patients, recipient T cells and intrathymic progenitors surviving conditioning explained high day-60 diversity. T-cell numbers and diversity, one year after transplant, stemmed largely from T cells that were newly produced.

The TCR sequence derives from a male patient aged 5 to 17 who had a stem cell transplant for acute lymphoblastic leukemia, so the T cells may come from the graft donor. This chain links TRBV15 with TRBJ2-5; TRBD1 matches at 7 bases. Sequencing used PBMCs, mostly from graft donor cells, obtained 180 days after TCRalphabeta/CD19-depleted stem cell transplant. CDR3 region: CATSVQGEETQYF. CDR3 DNA sequence: TGTGCCACCAGCGTCCAGGGGGAAGAGACCCAGTACTTC.